This is a list of T cell receptor beta chains from one sample in a study of cytomegalovirus exposure and HLA in healthy donors. The data were produced by immunoSEQ multiplex PCR, yet TCRdb's version contains in-frame clones alone and is incomplete. The data contain around 200,000 clones, 80% to 85% of them singletons. Sequenced input: PBMCs. Receptors originate from a man in his fifties or sixties in good health and CMV-seronegative. Both conserved end residues are part of each CDR3. Fields, in order: clone size, D gene, V gene, J gene, CDR3 protein, CDR3 DNA. The D gene is left open where the match is weak. Clone sizes are given selectively: once, few, many, or a class where the clone is expanded.

clone size: .; D gene: .; V gene: TRBV6-1; J gene: TRBJ1-2; CDR3 protein: CASSARDTSYGYTF; CDR3 DNA: TGTGCCAGCAGTGCCCGGGACACGAGCTATGGCTACACCTTC
clone size: .; D gene: TRBD2; V gene: TRBV5-5; J gene: TRBJ2-3; CDR3 protein: CASSLSEVAGPTDTQYF; CDR3 DNA: TGTGCCAGCAGCTTGAGCGAGGTAGCGGGACCCACAGATACGCAGTATTTT
clone size: .; D gene: TRBD2; V gene: TRBV5-8; J gene: TRBJ2-5; CDR3 protein: CASSSRLAGGQETQYF; CDR3 DNA: TGTGCCAGCAGCTCCCGACTAGCGGGGGGGCAAGAGACCCAGTACTTC
clone size: once; D gene: .; V gene: TRBV5-1; J gene: TRBJ2-3; CDR3 protein: CASHAGTSSTDTQYF; CDR3 DNA: TGCGCCAGTCACGCGGGAACCTCTAGCACAGATACGCAGTATTTT
clone size: .; D gene: TRBD2; V gene: TRBV5-8; J gene: TRBJ2-3; CDR3 protein: CASRRGGRSDTQYF; CDR3 DNA: TGTGCCAGCAGGCGGGGGGGCCGGTCAGATACGCAGTATTTT
clone size: .; D gene: TRBD1; V gene: TRBV5-1; J gene: TRBJ2-2; CDR3 protein: CASSLATQGSPGELFF; CDR3 DNA: TGCGCCAGCAGCTTGGCTACACAGGGGTCTCCCGGGGAGCTGTTTTTT
clone size: .; D gene: TRBD2; V gene: TRBV5-6; J gene: TRBJ2-7; CDR3 protein: CASSWGATSDEQYF; CDR3 DNA: TGTGCCAGCAGCTGGGGGGCGACTAGCGACGAGCAGTACTTC
clone size: .; D gene: TRBD2; V gene: TRBV15; J gene: TRBJ2-7; CDR3 protein: CATSREASGVSSPRLSEQYF; CDR3 DNA: TGTGCCACCAGCAGAGAAGCTAGCGGGGTATCCTCCCCTCGACTCTCCGAGCAGTACTTC
clone size: few; D gene: .; V gene: TRBV15; J gene: TRBJ1-4; CDR3 protein: CATSRGRKNEKLFF; CDR3 DNA: TGTGCCACCAGTAGGGGTCGGAAGAATGAAAAACTGTTTTTT
clone size: .; D gene: .; V gene: TRBV4-1; J gene: TRBJ2-2; CDR3 protein: CASTQNAGITGELFF; CDR3 DNA: TGCGCCAGCACCCAAAATGCGGGAATCACCGGGGAGCTGTTTTTT
clone size: .; D gene: .; V gene: TRBV19; J gene: TRBJ2-1; CDR3 protein: CASSSPDRLWNEQFF; CDR3 DNA: TGTGCCAGTAGCTCCCCCGACAGGCTCTGGAATGAGCAGTTCTTC
clone size: .; D gene: TRBD1; V gene: TRBV10-3; J gene: TRBJ2-5; CDR3 protein: CAISEPGTGGEGRRETQYF; CDR3 DNA: TGTGCCATCAGTGAGCCCGGGACAGGGGGCGAGGGAAGGCGAGAGACCCAGTACTTC
clone size: .; D gene: TRBD1; V gene: TRBV5-1; J gene: TRBJ2-7; CDR3 protein: CASSLEGQGGGYEQYF; CDR3 DNA: TGCGCCAGCAGCTTGGAGGGACAGGGAGGGGGTTACGAGCAGTACTTC
clone size: .; D gene: TRBD2; V gene: TRBV7-2; J gene: TRBJ2-2; CDR3 protein: CASSPKGTRTGELFF; CDR3 DNA: TGTGCCAGCAGCCCTAAAGGGACTAGGACCGGGGAGCTGTTTTTT
clone size: .; D gene: .; V gene: TRBV28; J gene: TRBJ2-6; CDR3 protein: CASSRGSSGANVLTF; CDR3 DNA: TGTGCCAGCAGCAGAGGGAGCTCTGGGGCCAACGTCCTGACTTTC
clone size: once; D gene: .; V gene: TRBV2; J gene: TRBJ2-1; CDR3 protein: CASSYSYNEQFF; CDR3 DNA: TGTGCCAGCAGTTACAGTTACAATGAGCAGTTCTTC
clone size: .; D gene: .; V gene: TRBV14; J gene: TRBJ2-1; CDR3 protein: CASSQAVTGATYEQFF; CDR3 DNA: TGTGCCAGCAGCCAAGCGGTGACGGGAGCCACCTATGAGCAGTTCTTC
clone size: .; D gene: TRBD1; V gene: TRBV2; J gene: TRBJ1-5; CDR3 protein: CASSAGGAGQPQHF; CDR3 DNA: TGTGCCAGCAGTGCAGGGGGCGCCGGTCAGCCCCAGCATTTT
clone size: .; D gene: .; V gene: TRBV30; J gene: TRBJ2-2; CDR3 protein: CAWRGNSVNTGELFF; CDR3 DNA: TGTGCCTGGAGGGGGAATAGCGTGAACACCGGGGAGCTGTTTTTT
clone size: .; D gene: .; V gene: TRBV6-5; J gene: TRBJ1-2; CDR3 protein: CASSYSGGGYTF; CDR3 DNA: TGTGCCAGCAGTTACTCTGGTGGCGGCTACACCTTC
clone size: .; D gene: .; V gene: TRBV4-2; J gene: TRBJ2-2; CDR3 protein: CASSQVGGRFTGELFF; CDR3 DNA: TGTGCCAGCAGCCAAGTCGGAGGGCGATTCACCGGGGAGCTGTTTTTT
clone size: .; D gene: .; V gene: TRBV30; J gene: TRBJ1-1; CDR3 protein: CARNRQGINTEAFF; CDR3 DNA: TGTGCCCGAAACCGGCAGGGAATAAACACTGAAGCTTTCTTT
clone size: once; D gene: .; V gene: TRBV7-9; J gene: TRBJ2-2; CDR3 protein: CASSGGLGQWNTGELFF; CDR3 DNA: TGTGCCAGCAGCGGGGGGTTGGGTCAGTGGAACACCGGGGAGCTGTTTTTT
clone size: .; D gene: .; V gene: TRBV5-1; J gene: TRBJ2-7; CDR3 protein: CASSESAGKQGEQYF; CDR3 DNA: TGCGCCAGCAGCGAAAGTGCGGGTAAACAAGGCGAGCAGTACTTC
clone size: .; D gene: TRBD1; V gene: TRBV12-5; J gene: TRBJ2-7; CDR3 protein: CASAQDRPYEQYF; CDR3 DNA: TGTGCTAGTGCCCAGGACAGGCCCTACGAGCAGTACTTC
clone size: .; D gene: .; V gene: TRBV13; J gene: TRBJ1-1; CDR3 protein: CASSLRGRTNTEAFF; CDR3 DNA: TGTGCCAGCAGCTTAAGAGGGCGGACGAACACTGAAGCTTTCTTT
clone size: .; D gene: TRBD2; V gene: TRBV18; J gene: TRBJ2-7; CDR3 protein: CASSPGTSGSYEQYF; CDR3 DNA: TGTGCCAGCTCACCCGGGACTAGCGGCTCCTACGAGCAGTACTTC
clone size: once; D gene: TRBD2; V gene: TRBV5-5; J gene: TRBJ2-3; CDR3 protein: CASSSGLAGDTQYF; CDR3 DNA: TGTGCCAGCAGCTCAGGACTAGCAGGAGATACGCAGTATTTT
clone size: .; D gene: .; V gene: TRBV11-2; J gene: TRBJ1-1; CDR3 protein: CASSPERVGRDVAFF; CDR3 DNA: TGTGCCAGCAGCCCGGAGCGGGTGGGCAGGGATGTAGCTTTCTTT
clone size: .; D gene: .; V gene: TRBV30; J gene: TRBJ2-5; CDR3 protein: CAWNIEAGGTQYF; CDR3 DNA: TGTGCCTGGAATATAGAGGCCGGAGGGACCCAGTACTTC
clone size: .; D gene: TRBD1; V gene: TRBV19; J gene: TRBJ1-5; CDR3 protein: CASSTDRGLNQPQHF; CDR3 DNA: TGTGCCAGTAGTACCGACAGGGGGTTGAATCAGCCCCAGCATTTT
clone size: few; D gene: .; V gene: TRBV2; J gene: TRBJ1-1; CDR3 protein: CASSEASWEQAFF; CDR3 DNA: TGTGCCAGCAGTGAAGCGAGCTGGGAGCAAGCTTTCTTT
clone size: .; D gene: TRBD2; V gene: TRBV9; J gene: TRBJ2-1; CDR3 protein: CASSAMGGGSYNEQFF; CDR3 DNA: TGTGCCAGCAGCGCCATGGGCGGGGGCTCCTACAATGAGCAGTTCTTC
clone size: .; D gene: TRBD1; V gene: TRBV19; J gene: TRBJ1-1; CDR3 protein: CASSSQTGIVTEAFF; CDR3 DNA: TGTGCCAGTAGTTCCCAGACAGGGATAGTCACTGAAGCTTTCTTT
clone size: .; D gene: TRBD1; V gene: TRBV7-6; J gene: TRBJ1-3; CDR3 protein: CASSLGTGRNTIYF; CDR3 DNA: TGTGCCAGCAGCTTAGGGACAGGGAGGAACACCATATATTTT
clone size: .; D gene: TRBD2; V gene: TRBV7-3; J gene: TRBJ2-5; CDR3 protein: CASSLKAGRLETQYF; CDR3 DNA: TGTGCCAGCAGCTTAAAAGCGGGACGGTTGGAGACCCAGTACTTC
clone size: .; D gene: .; V gene: TRBV19; J gene: TRBJ2-1; CDR3 protein: CASSIGTFQGYNEQFF; CDR3 DNA: TGTGCCAGTAGTATTGGGACCTTCCAGGGGTACAATGAGCAGTTCTTC
clone size: once; D gene: .; V gene: TRBV4-2; J gene: TRBJ1-3; CDR3 protein: CASSQDRGSGNTIYF; CDR3 DNA: TGTGCCAGCAGCCAAGACAGGGGCTCTGGAAACACCATATATTTT
clone size: .; D gene: TRBD2; V gene: TRBV6-6; J gene: TRBJ2-5; CDR3 protein: CASSLSGTNQETQYF; CDR3 DNA: TGTGCCAGCAGCCTTAGCGGGACGAACCAAGAGACCCAGTACTTC
clone size: .; D gene: .; V gene: TRBV5-1; J gene: TRBJ1-3; CDR3 protein: CASSLGGGSGNTIYF; CDR3 DNA: TGCGCCAGCAGCTTGGGAGGAGGCTCGGGAAACACCATATATTTT
clone size: .; D gene: TRBD1; V gene: TRBV4-3; J gene: TRBJ2-7; CDR3 protein: CASSLLQGQAYEQYF; CDR3 DNA: TGCGCCAGCAGCCTGTTACAGGGGCAGGCCTACGAGCAGTACTTC
clone size: .; D gene: .; V gene: TRBV7-2; J gene: TRBJ1-4; CDR3 protein: CASSLVSRGQEKLFF; CDR3 DNA: TGTGCCAGCAGCTTAGTTAGCAGGGGTCAAGAAAAACTGTTTTTT
clone size: .; D gene: .; V gene: TRBV19; J gene: TRBJ1-2; CDR3 protein: CASSATGTNYGYTF; CDR3 DNA: TGTGCCAGTAGTGCTACCGGGACAAACTATGGCTACACCTTC
clone size: .; D gene: TRBD1; V gene: TRBV14; J gene: TRBJ1-2; CDR3 protein: CASSQGTGGLYGYTF; CDR3 DNA: TGTGCCAGCAGCCAAGGGACAGGGGGTCTCTATGGCTACACCTTC
clone size: once; D gene: TRBD2; V gene: TRBV6-1; J gene: TRBJ2-1; CDR3 protein: CASSSAGGPYNEQFF; CDR3 DNA: TGTGCCAGCAGTTCAGCGGGAGGGCCCTACAATGAGCAGTTCTTC
clone size: .; D gene: TRBD1; V gene: TRBV5-1; J gene: TRBJ2-5; CDR3 protein: CASSLLGGGQETQYF; CDR3 DNA: TGCGCCAGCAGCTTGCTAGGGGGCGGGCAAGAGACCCAGTACTTC
clone size: few; D gene: TRBD1; V gene: TRBV7-9; J gene: TRBJ1-1; CDR3 protein: CASSRGTGKALTEAFF; CDR3 DNA: TGTGCCAGCAGCCGGGGGACAGGGAAGGCCCTCACTGAAGCTTTCTTT
clone size: .; D gene: .; V gene: TRBV6-5; J gene: TRBJ2-3; CDR3 protein: CASSSIRGTDTQYF; CDR3 DNA: TGTGCCAGCAGTTCCATACGGGGCACAGATACGCAGTATTTT
clone size: .; D gene: TRBD1; V gene: TRBV6-1; J gene: TRBJ1-5; CDR3 protein: CASAGQYNQPQHF; CDR3 DNA: TGTGCCAGCGCGGGACAGTACAATCAGCCCCAGCATTTT
clone size: .; D gene: .; V gene: TRBV30; J gene: TRBJ2-3; CDR3 protein: CAWSPQGLSTDTQYF; CDR3 DNA: TGTGCCTGGAGTCCTCAGGGTCTTAGCACAGATACGCAGTATTTT
clone size: .; D gene: .; V gene: TRBV30; J gene: TRBJ2-2; CDR3 protein: CAWSVRIGGPGELFF; CDR3 DNA: TGTGCCTGGAGTGTACGTATAGGGGGTCCCGGGGAGCTGTTTTTT
clone size: few; D gene: TRBD1; V gene: TRBV7-9; J gene: TRBJ2-7; CDR3 protein: CASSPRQGAYEQYF; CDR3 DNA: TGTGCCAGCAGCCCCCGACAGGGGGCGTACGAGCAGTACTTC
clone size: .; D gene: TRBD1; V gene: TRBV30; J gene: TRBJ2-2; CDR3 protein: CAWNRGANTGELFF; CDR3 DNA: TGTGCCTGGAACAGGGGTGCGAACACCGGGGAGCTGTTTTTT
clone size: .; D gene: TRBD1; V gene: TRBV19; J gene: TRBJ1-5; CDR3 protein: CASSVGQGQQPQHF; CDR3 DNA: TGTGCCAGTAGTGTCGGACAGGGACAACAGCCCCAGCATTTT
clone size: .; D gene: TRBD2; V gene: TRBV6-1; J gene: TRBJ2-1; CDR3 protein: CASRRLAGGDNEQFF; CDR3 DNA: TGTGCCAGCAGGAGACTAGCGGGAGGAGACAATGAGCAGTTCTTC
clone size: .; D gene: .; V gene: TRBV7-9; J gene: TRBJ1-2; CDR3 protein: CASSTTGIGGYTF; CDR3 DNA: TGTGCCAGCAGCACCACAGGGATCGGAGGCTACACCTTC
clone size: .; D gene: .; V gene: TRBV7-2; J gene: TRBJ2-1; CDR3 protein: CASSLFFQDNEQFF; CDR3 DNA: TGTGCCAGCAGCTTATTTTTTCAGGACAATGAGCAGTTCTTC
clone size: .; D gene: TRBD2; V gene: TRBV7-3; J gene: TRBJ2-5; CDR3 protein: CASSLGTSSVETQYF; CDR3 DNA: TGTGCCAGCAGCTTAGGGACTAGCAGTGTAGAGACCCAGTACTTC
clone size: .; D gene: .; V gene: TRBV9; J gene: TRBJ1-1; CDR3 protein: CASSVAGGMNTEAFF; CDR3 DNA: TGTGCCAGCAGCGTAGCTGGGGGGATGAACACTGAAGCTTTCTTT